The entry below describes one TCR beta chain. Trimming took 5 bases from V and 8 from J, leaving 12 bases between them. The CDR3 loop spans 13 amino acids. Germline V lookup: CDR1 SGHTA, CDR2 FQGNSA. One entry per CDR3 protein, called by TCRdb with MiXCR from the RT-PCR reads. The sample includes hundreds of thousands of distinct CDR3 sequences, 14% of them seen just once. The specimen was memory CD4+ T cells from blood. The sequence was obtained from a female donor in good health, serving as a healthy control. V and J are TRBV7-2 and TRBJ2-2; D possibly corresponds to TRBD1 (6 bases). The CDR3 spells CASSPEQGGELFF. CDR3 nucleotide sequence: TGTGCCAGCAGCCCCGAACAGGGTGGGGAGCTGTTTTTT.